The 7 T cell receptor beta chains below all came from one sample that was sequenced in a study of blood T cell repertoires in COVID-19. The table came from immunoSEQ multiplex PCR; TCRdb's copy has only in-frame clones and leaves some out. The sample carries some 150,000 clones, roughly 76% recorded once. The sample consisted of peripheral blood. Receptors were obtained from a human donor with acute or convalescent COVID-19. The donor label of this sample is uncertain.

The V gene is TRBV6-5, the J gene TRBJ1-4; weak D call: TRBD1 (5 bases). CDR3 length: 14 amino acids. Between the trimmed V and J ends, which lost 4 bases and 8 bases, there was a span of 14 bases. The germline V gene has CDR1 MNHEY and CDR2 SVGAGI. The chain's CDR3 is CASSSWGGNEKLFF. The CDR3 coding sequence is TGTGCCAGCAGTTCTTGGGGGGGTAACGAAAAACTGTTTTTT.

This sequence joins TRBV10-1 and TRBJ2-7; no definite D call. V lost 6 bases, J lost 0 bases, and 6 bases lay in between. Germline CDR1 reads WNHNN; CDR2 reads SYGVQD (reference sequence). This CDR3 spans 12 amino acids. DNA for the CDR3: TGCGCCAGCAGCACCAGCTCCTACGAGCAGTACTTC. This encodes CASSTSSYEQYF.

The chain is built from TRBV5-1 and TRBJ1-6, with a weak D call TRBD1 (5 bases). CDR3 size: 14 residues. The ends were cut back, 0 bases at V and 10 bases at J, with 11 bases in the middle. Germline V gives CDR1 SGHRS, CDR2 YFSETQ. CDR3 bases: TGCGCCAGCAGCTTGGTCCAGGGAAACTCACCCCTCCACTTT. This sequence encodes CASSLVQGNSPLHF.

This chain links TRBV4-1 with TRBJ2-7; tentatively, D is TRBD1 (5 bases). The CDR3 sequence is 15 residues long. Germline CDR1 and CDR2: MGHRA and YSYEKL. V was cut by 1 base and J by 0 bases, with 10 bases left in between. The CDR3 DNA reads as TGCGCCAGCAGCCAAGTCGGCAGGGCCTCCTACGAGCAGTACTTC. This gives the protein CASSQVGRASYEQYF.

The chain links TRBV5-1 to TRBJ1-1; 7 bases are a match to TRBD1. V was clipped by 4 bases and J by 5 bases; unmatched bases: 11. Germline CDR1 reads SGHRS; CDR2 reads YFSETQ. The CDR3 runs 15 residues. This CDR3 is CASSPGQRRGTEAFF. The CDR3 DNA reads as TGCGCCAGCAGCCCGGGACAGAGGCGGGGAACTGAAGCTTTCTTT.

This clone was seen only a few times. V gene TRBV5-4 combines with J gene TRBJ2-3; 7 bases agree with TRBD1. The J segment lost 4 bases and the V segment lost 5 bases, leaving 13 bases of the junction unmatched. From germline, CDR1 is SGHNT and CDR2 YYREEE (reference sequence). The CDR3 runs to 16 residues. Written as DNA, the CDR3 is TGTGCCAGCAGTTCTTATTCGACAGGGATTTCAGATACGCAGTATTTT. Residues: CASSSYSTGISDTQYF.

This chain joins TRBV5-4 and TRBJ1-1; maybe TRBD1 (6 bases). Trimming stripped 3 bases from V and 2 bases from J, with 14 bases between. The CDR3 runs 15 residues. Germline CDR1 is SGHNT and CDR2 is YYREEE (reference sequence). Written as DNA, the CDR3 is TGTGCCAGCAGCTCGCAACAGGGCTTAAACACTGAAGCTTTCTTT. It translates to CASSSQQGLNTEAFF.